This TCR beta chain was profiled in a study of T cell responses to AZD1222 COVID-19 vaccine. General study points: CD4 TCRs covered the whole spike, strongest at regions 160-218 and 743-854.

Turning to this clone: The antigen is unknown.

Sequenced by immunoSEQ multiplex PCR; TCRdb stores in-frame clones only, minus some. The sample consists of 80,000 to 95,000 clones, more than 70% of them appearing once. This specimen was peripheral blood, taken 28 days after the second AZD1222 dose. This TCR was sampled from an adult who received the AZD1222 COVID-19 vaccine.

The CDR3 sequence is CASSLRPSWELFF. CDR3 sequence (DNA): TGTGCCAGCAGCCTACGACCGAGCTGGGAGCTGTTTTTT. The V and J genes are TRBV5-4 and TRBJ2-2; D is ambiguous. Trimming shortened V by 4 bases and J by 9 bases, and 13 bases separated the two germline ends. The length of the CDR3 is 13 residues. Germline CDR1 reads SGHNT; CDR2 reads YYREEE (reference sequence).